This TCR beta chain was obtained from a study of T cells in Graves' hyperthyroidism and ophthalmopathy. Findings of the study overall: With a median lead of approximately six months before onset, the model predicted ophthalmopathy. Most clonotypes expanded in the thyroid (above 0.001) were also present in blood.

The CDR3 covers 18 residues. CDR1 is KGHDR, CDR2 SFDVKD, per germline. The ends lost 5 bases at V and 5 bases at J; junction bases unmatched: 17. RNA transcripts were the template for amplifying TCR beta CDR3 regions. The HTBI primer set drove a first-round RT-PCR of the TCR CDR3. MiXCR was run by TCRdb on the multiplex PCR reads, yielding one entry per CDR3 protein. The data show fewer than 800,000 distinct CDR3 sequences, 16% seen once. Turning to this clonotype: Its target is not known.

No progression to ophthalmopathy during 18 months of follow-up defined stable disease. Clinical symptoms, serum thyroxine and TRAb, thyroid ultrasound and orbital computed tomography were used for the diagnoses. The receptor was derived from a man between 18 and 29 years old with Graves' hyperthyroidism. The chain uses TRBV24-1 and TRBJ2-7; 10 bases are shared with TRBD2. Sequenced material: blood. CDR3 coding DNA: TGTGCCACCAGTGGGCGATCTAGCGGGAGAGGTTCGCGGGACGAGCAGTACTTC. Amino acid sequence: CATSGRSSGRGSRDEQYF.